These T cell receptor beta chains were read from a single sample in a study of blood T cell repertoires in COVID-19. Here immunoSEQ multiplex PCR was the method, and the copy in TCRdb shows in-frame clones only, minus some. The sample consists of over 200,000 clones, just under 85% of them appearing once. Sequenced material: PBMCs or T cells enriched from blood (not recorded which). The receptors were sampled from a man aged 35-49 years who had recovered from COVID-19. Each CDR3 is given with its conserved first and last residue. The D gene is left open where the match is weak. Some rows mark clone size as missing; the rest say once, few, many or name a class of expanded clone.

D gene,V gene,J gene,clone size,CDR3 protein,CDR3 DNA
-,TRBV2,TRBJ1-3,-,CASTRDVGNTIYF,TGTGCCTCCACGCGGGACGTGGGGAACACCATATATTTT
TRBD1,TRBV24-1,TRBJ1-5,-,CATSPTTGVSNQPQHF,TGTGCCACCAGCCCTACCACAGGGGTGAGCAATCAGCCCCAGCATTTT
-,TRBV11-2,TRBJ1-5,once,CASSPAVHQPQHF,TGTGCCAGCAGCCCAGCGGTACACCAGCCCCAGCATTTT
TRBD1,TRBV5-4,TRBJ1-2,-,CASSLLVGQGAGGYTF,TGTGCCAGCAGCTTGTTAGTGGGACAGGGGGCCGGTGGCTACACCTTC
TRBD1,TRBV2,TRBJ2-1,-,CASSEIGQGYNEQFF,TGTGCCAGCAGTGAGATAGGACAGGGGTACAATGAGCAGTTCTTC
TRBD2,TRBV5-6,TRBJ2-3,-,CASSPAGPQDTQYF,TGTGCCAGCAGCCCAGCGGGGCCTCAGGATACGCAGTATTTT
TRBD2,TRBV11-2,TRBJ2-1,-,CASSLIAGGPGEQFF,TGTGCCAGCAGCTTAATAGCGGGAGGGCCCGGTGAGCAGTTCTTC
-,TRBV7-2,TRBJ1-1,-,CASSLLPPGSAEAFF,TGTGCCAGCAGCCTCCTCCCCCCGGGAAGCGCTGAAGCTTTCTTT
TRBD2,TRBV9,TRBJ2-1,-,CASSVGGLAGVNEQFF,TGTGCCAGCAGCGTAGGGGGACTAGCGGGAGTCAATGAGCAGTTCTTC
-,TRBV4-1,TRBJ1-3,-,CASSQRDGNTIYF,TGCGCCAGCAGCCAACGGGATGGAAACACCATATATTTT
TRBD1,TRBV18,TRBJ1-6,once,CASSPSWTGDSPLHF,TGTGCCAGCTCACCGAGCTGGACAGGGGATTCACCCCTCCACTTT
TRBD2,TRBV7-9,TRBJ2-5,-,CASSFSRGRETQYF,TGTGCCAGCAGCTTTTCGCGCGGGAGAGAGACCCAGTACTTC
TRBD1,TRBV19,TRBJ1-6,-,CASSPLGQAKSPLHF,TGTGCCAGTAGTCCATTAGGACAGGCAAAATCACCCCTCCACTTT
-,TRBV3-1/TRBV3-2,TRBJ1-2,once,CASSQGSGGERGYTF,TGTGCCAGCAGCCAAGGTAGCGGAGGGGAGAGGGGCTACACCTTC
-,TRBV2,TRBJ1-3,-,CASSEYSGNTIYF,TGTGCCAGCAGTGAATACTCTGGAAACACCATATATTTT
TRBD1,TRBV19,TRBJ1-5,-,CASIQQGDLNQPQHF,TGTGCCAGTATTCAACAGGGGGACCTAAATCAGCCCCAGCATTTT
-,TRBV3-1/TRBV3-2,TRBJ1-3,-,CASSLRTSGNTIYF,TGTGCCAGCAGCCTCCGGACAAGTGGAAACACCATATATTTT
TRBD1,TRBV5-1,TRBJ1-2,-,CASSRVSGTDFTASGYTF,TGCGCCAGCAGCCGGGTTTCCGGGACAGACTTTACGGCGAGTGGCTACACCTTC
TRBD1,TRBV12-3/TRBV12-4,TRBJ1-2,once,CASSTGGRGYTF,TGTGCCAGCAGCACAGGGGGCCGTGGCTACACCTTC
-,TRBV21-1,TRBJ2-7,-,CASSYRDREYEQYF,TGTGCCAGCAGCTACCGGGACAGGGAATACGAGCAGTACTTC
-,TRBV9,TRBJ2-7,once,CASSVGGTLSYEQYF,TGTGCCAGCAGCGTTGGCGGGACCCTCTCCTACGAGCAGTACTTC
-,TRBV13,TRBJ1-4,few,CASSPPAAHRNEKLFF,TGTGCCAGCAGCCCCCCGGCGGCACACAGGAATGAAAAACTGTTTTTT
TRBD1,TRBV5-1,TRBJ1-4,-,CASSTGTVGIEAEKLFF,TGCGCCAGCAGCACGGGGACAGTGGGGATTGAGGCTGAAAAACTGTTTTTT
TRBD1,TRBV27,TRBJ1-1,-,CASSLGQGRFNTEAFF,TGTGCCAGCAGTTTAGGACAGGGGAGGTTTAACACTGAAGCTTTCTTT
-,TRBV27,TRBJ2-1,-,CASSYLGSGQFF,TGTGCCAGCAGTTACCTGGGGAGCGGCCAGTTCTTC
-,TRBV19,TRBJ1-1,-,CASSDQTEMAFF,TGTGCCAGTAGTGACCAGACAGAGATGGCTTTCTTT
-,TRBV28,TRBJ1-3,-,CASSRSGRGARGTIYF,TGTGCCAGCAGTCGCTCCGGTCGGGGAGCTCGGGGCACCATATATTTT
-,TRBV5-6,TRBJ1-1,-,CASSLFQGSTEAFF,TGTGCCAGCAGCTTGTTTCAGGGAAGCACTGAAGCTTTCTTT
-,TRBV12-3/TRBV12-4,TRBJ2-1,-,CASSLQYNEQFF,TGTGCCAGCAGTTTGCAGTACAATGAGCAGTTCTTC
-,TRBV18,TRBJ1-2,-,CASSPPAGQRGYTF,TGTGCCAGCTCACCACCCGCAGGGCAAAGGGGCTACACCTTC
TRBD1,TRBV7-9,TRBJ1-6,-,CASSFGQVNSPLHF,TGTGCCAGCAGCTTCGGACAGGTGAATTCACCCCTCCACTTT
-,TRBV6-6,TRBJ1-1,-,CASRWDNEAFF,TGTGCCAGCAGGTGGGACAATGAAGCTTTCTTT
-,TRBV3-1/TRBV3-2,TRBJ2-7,-,CASGGGYYEQYF,TGTGCCAGCGGTGGGGGCTACTACGAGCAGTACTTC
TRBD2,TRBV29-1,TRBJ2-7,-,CSAKMGGFAQYF,TGCAGCGCCAAGATGGGGGGGTTCGCGCAGTACTTC
TRBD1,TRBV7-2,TRBJ1-5,few,CASSPGQVYNQPQHF,TGTGCCAGCAGCCCCGGACAGGTTTACAATCAGCCCCAGCATTTT
-,TRBV5-1,TRBJ2-7,many,CASSIRGRSHEQYF,TGCGCCAGCAGTATACGGGGTCGGAGCCACGAGCAGTACTTC
-,TRBV6-5,TRBJ2-2,-,CASSYKYEGPGELFF,TGTGCCAGCAGTTATAAATATGAGGGTCCCGGGGAGCTGTTTTTT
-,TRBV5-4,TRBJ2-5,-,CASSLPQETQYF,TGTGCCAGCAGCCTCCCCCAGGAGACCCAGTACTTC
-,TRBV9,TRBJ2-3,once,CASSVVPSRTDTQYF,TGTGCCAGCAGCGTAGTCCCGTCCCGCACAGATACGCAGTATTTT
-,TRBV14,TRBJ2-3,-,CASSLLLYDTDTQYF,TGTGCCAGCAGCCTACTACTCTATGACACAGATACGCAGTATTTT
-,TRBV9,TRBJ2-2,-,CASSVDGSGLTGELFF,TGTGCCAGCAGCGTAGACGGTAGCGGTCTCACCGGGGAGCTGTTTTTT
-,TRBV5-1,TRBJ2-7,-,CASSPPGAGEQYF,TGCGCCAGCAGCCCGCCGGGTGCGGGGGAGCAGTACTTC
TRBD2,TRBV28,TRBJ2-7,-,CASSLNRGGYEQYF,TGTGCCAGCAGTTTAAACCGCGGGGGCTACGAGCAGTACTTC
-,TRBV12-3/TRBV12-4,TRBJ2-7,-,CASSFNLENWQYF,TGTGCCAGCAGTTTCAACCTAGAGAACTGGCAGTACTTC